Each of the 13 T cell receptor beta chains below was sequenced from the same sample in a study of blood T cell repertoires in COVID-19. TCRdb's table, derived via immunoSEQ multiplex PCR, lists solely in-frame clones and lacks some. This sample has roughly 400,000 clones, with roughly 88% found just once. Sequencing was done on a sample of PBMCs or T cells enriched from blood (not recorded which). These receptors were collected from a woman between 40 and 50 years old with acute COVID-19.

V and J are TRBV11-2 and TRBJ2-1; TRBD2 matches at 12 bases. The CDR3 totals 17 residues. CDR1 SGHAT and CDR2 FQNNGV come from the germline V gene. Trimming took 1 base from V and 3 from J; bases not matched to a gene: 4. The CDR3 reads CASSLVTSGGLYNEQFF. In DNA, the CDR3 is TGTGCCAGCAGCTTAGTGACTAGCGGGGGACTCTACAATGAGCAGTTCTTC.

V gene TRBV6-5 combines with J gene TRBJ2-5; TRBD1 agrees at 10 bases. This CDR3 has 12 residues. Germline V lookup: CDR1 MNHEY, CDR2 SVGAGI. Trimming cost V 8 bases and J 8 bases; bases outside gene matches: 5. The CDR3 coding sequence is TGTGCCAGCTCCTGGGACAGGGGTACCCAGTACTTC. Translation gives CASSWDRGTQYF.

V gene TRBV27 combines with J gene TRBJ1-2; 7 nucleotides align to TRBD1. The junction had 7 bases not matched to a gene; V was cut back by 3 bases and J by 6 bases. Germline loops: CDR1 MNHEY, CDR2 SMNVEV (reference sequence). The CDR3 sequence is 14 residues long. This chain's CDR3 is CASSFGTARDGYTF. CDR3 sequence (DNA): TGTGCCAGCAGTTTCGGGACAGCGCGAGATGGCTACACCTTC.

The V call is TRBV27, the J call TRBJ1-3, with unresolved D. In germline, CDR1 is MNHEY, CDR2 SMNVEV (reference sequence). There are 13 residues in the CDR3. Trimming stripped 2 bases from V and 3 bases from J, with 5 bases between. In nucleotides, the CDR3 is TGTGCCAGCAGTTTAGGACTTGGAAACACCATATATTTT. Protein: CASSLGLGNTIYF.

The V and J genes are TRBV3-1 (or the pseudogene TRBV3-2) and TRBJ2-3; TRBD1 matches at 7 bases. Trimming cost V 5 bases and J 5 bases; bases outside gene matches: 7. This CDR3 is built from 14 residues. Germline CDR1 reads LGHDT; CDR2 reads YNNKEL (reference sequence). The CDR3 reads CASSITGEVDTQYF. The DNA of the CDR3 is TGTGCCAGCAGCATAACAGGGGAAGTAGATACGCAGTATTTT.

V and J are TRBV2 and TRBJ1-6; 7 nucleotides match TRBD1. Germline trimming cut 5 bases from V and 6 bases from J; bases unmatched to any gene: 7. Germline CDR1 and CDR2: SNHLY and FYNNEI. The CDR3 sequence is 15 residues long. The CDR3 sequence is CASSPTGALNSPLHF. CDR3 in DNA: TGTGCCAGCAGTCCCACAGGGGCGCTTAATTCACCCCTCCACTTT. The entire variable domain, with the rest obtained from reference TRBV2 and TRBJ1-6, is as follows: EPEVTQTPSHQVTQMGQEVILRCVPISNHLYFYWYRQILGQKVEFLVSFYNNEISEKSEIFDDQFSVERPDGSNFTLKIRSTKLEDSAMYFCASSPTGALNSPLHFGNGTRLTVT.

This sequence joins TRBV9 and TRBJ2-1; TRBD2 matches at 9 bases. Germline V CDR1 and CDR2: SGDLS, YYNGEE. CDR3 length: 15 amino acids. V lost 3 bases and J lost 10; bases outside the gene matches: 11. The CDR3 protein is CASSAGLAPSVEQFF. The CDR3 DNA is TGTGCCAGCAGCGCTGGACTAGCGCCTTCTGTGGAGCAGTTCTTC.

DNA of the CDR3: TGTGCCAGCAGCCCCGGGTCGTTTTTCCATTCACCCCTCCACTTT. Its translation: CASSPGSFFHSPLHF. This chain connects TRBV5-4 to TRBJ1-6, with no clear D. V shed 4 bases and J shed 8 bases, with 16 bases lying between them. The CDR3 is 15 residues long. From germline, CDR1 is SGHNT and CDR2 YYREEE (reference sequence). The full variable domain, with the rest looked up from reference TRBV5-4 and TRBJ1-6, is ETGVTQSPTHLIKTRGQQVTLRCSSQSGHNTVSWYQQALGQGPQFIFQYYREEENGRGNFPPRFSGLQFPNYSSELNVNALELDDSALYLCASSPGSFFHSPLHFGNGTRLTVT.

The gene calls are TRBV2 and TRBJ1-6; no clear D. V was clipped by 6 bases and J by 8 bases, with 23 bases between them. CDR3 size: 17 residues. In germline, CDR1 is SNHLY, CDR2 FYNNEI. The CDR3 DNA reads TGTGCCAGCAGACTACTTACCGGCCCGGAGAAGTATTCACCCCTCCACTTT. Its translation is CASRLLTGPEKYSPLHF.

This clone was seen only once. V is TRBV11-2 and J is TRBJ2-7; no firm D call. Germline V lookup: CDR1 SGHAT, CDR2 FQNNGV. V was cut by 4 bases and J by 2 bases, with 15 bases left in between. The CDR3 totals 15 residues. CDR3 sequence (DNA): TGTGCCAGCAGCTCTGGGTGGGCCGGAACCTACGAGCAGTACTTC. Its protein is CASSSGWAGTYEQYF.

The DNA for the CDR3 is TGCGCCAGCAGCTTGGCACAGGGGGCGCACAGTGCCAACGTCCTGACTTTC. Encoded protein: CASSLAQGAHSANVLTF. This sequence joins TRBV5-1 and TRBJ2-6; TRBD1 matches at 9 bases. Germline CDR1 is SGHRS and CDR2 is YFSETQ. J lost 7 bases, V lost 0 bases, and 8 bases had no gene match. This CDR3 region has 17 residues.

To note about this clone: A junction end diverges from the germline sequence, so it may reflect a read error. The chain uses TRBV29-1 and TRBJ1-2, with 7 bases fitting TRBD1. This CDR3 has 8 residues. CDR1 and CDR2 (germline): SQVTM, ANQGSEA. The CDR3 is CSAGQAWF. In DNA, the CDR3 is TGCAGCGCCGGACAGGCGTGGTTC. The full variable domain, with the rest looked up from reference TRBV29-1 and TRBJ1-2, is SAVISQKPSRDICQRGTSLTIQCQVDSQVTMMFWYRQQPGQSLTLIATANQGSEATYESGFVIDKFPISRPNLTFSTLTVSNMSPEDSSIYLCSAGQAWFGSGTRLTVV.

The chain joins TRBV10-2 to TRBJ1-4; tentative D call: TRBD1 (6 bases). Trimming stripped 9 bases from V and 2 bases from J, with 13 bases between. CDR1 and CDR2 (germline): WSHSY, SAAADI. CDR3 length: 14 amino acids. CDR3 nucleotides: TGCGCCAGTAGGGACACTCAGACTAATGAAAAACTGTTTTTT. It translates to CASRDTQTNEKLFF.